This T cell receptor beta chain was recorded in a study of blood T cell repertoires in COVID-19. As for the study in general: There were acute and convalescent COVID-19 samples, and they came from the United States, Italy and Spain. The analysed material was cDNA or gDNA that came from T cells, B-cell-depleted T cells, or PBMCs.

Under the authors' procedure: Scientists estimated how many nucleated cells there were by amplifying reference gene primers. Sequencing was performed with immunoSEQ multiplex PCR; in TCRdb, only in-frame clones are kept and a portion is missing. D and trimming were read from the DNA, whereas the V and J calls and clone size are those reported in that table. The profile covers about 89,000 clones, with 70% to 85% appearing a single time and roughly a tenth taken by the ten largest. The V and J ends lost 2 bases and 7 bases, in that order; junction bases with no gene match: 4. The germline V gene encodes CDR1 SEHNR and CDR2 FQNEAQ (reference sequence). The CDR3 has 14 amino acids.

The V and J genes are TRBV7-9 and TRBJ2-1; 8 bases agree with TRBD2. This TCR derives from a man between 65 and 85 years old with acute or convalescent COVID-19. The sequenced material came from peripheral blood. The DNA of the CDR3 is TGTGCCAGCAGCTTATCAGCGGGAGAGAATGAGCAGTTCTTC. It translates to CASSLSAGENEQFF.